Below, 19 T cell receptor beta chains from the same sample are listed, as sequenced in a study of lymphopenia after photon versus proton radiotherapy. Method: immunoSEQ multiplex PCR; TCRdb's copy keeps in-frame clones and lacks some. The data contain about 61,000 clones, approximately 83% of them singletons. Sample: peripheral blood, taken from a patient treated with photon-based radiotherapy. Source of these receptors: a man aged 40-50 years with gastric cancer.

The genes are TRBV5-4 and TRBJ2-7, with 7 bases that match TRBD1. This CDR3 spans 17 amino acids. V gave up 4 bases and J gave up 0 bases; unmatched junction bases: 13. Per the germline V gene, CDR1 is SGHNT and CDR2 is YYREEE (reference sequence). The CDR3 loop reads CASSPNSGQYSSYEQYF. As DNA, the CDR3 is TGTGCCAGCAGCCCTAATTCGGGACAGTACAGCTCCTACGAGCAGTACTTC.

The CDR3 spells CSVEAKTSRTDTQYF. Written as DNA, the CDR3 is TGCAGCGTTGAAGCAAAGACTAGCCGAACAGATACGCAGTATTTT. This chain joins TRBV29-1 and TRBJ2-3; 7 bases are a match to TRBD2. The CDR3 loop spans 15 amino acids. Trimming removed 1 base from V and 3 bases from J; junction bases left unmatched: 7. The germline gives CDR1 SQVTM, CDR2 ANQGSEA.

The chain links TRBV7-2 to TRBJ2-5; tentative D call: TRBD2 (7 bases). Germline values: CDR1 SGHTA, CDR2 FQGNSA. The V end was cut by 2 bases, the J end by 4 bases, with 14 bases between. The CDR3 is 15 amino acids. CDR3 coding DNA: TGTGCCAGCAGCTTAAGGGGGGGGGCCGGAGAGACCCAGTACTTC. It encodes CASSLRGGAGETQYF.

This clone has a single count. The chain has TRBV11-2 and TRBJ2-3, with D possibly matching TRBD2 (6 bases). Germline loops: CDR1 SGHAT, CDR2 FQNNGV. This CDR3 has 16 residues. The V end was cut by 1 base, the J end by 2 bases, with 13 bases between. In DNA, the CDR3 is TGTGCCAGCAGCTTAGGGTCCAGGAGGGTCACAGATACGCAGTATTTT. This sequence encodes CASSLGSRRVTDTQYF.

CDR3 in amino acids: CASSLGNRGKMNTEAFF. Here the CDR3 DNA reads TGTGCCAGCAGCTTAGGGAACAGGGGCAAAATGAACACTGAAGCTTTCTTT. This chain connects TRBV7-3 to TRBJ1-1, with 7 bases that match TRBD1. CDR3 length: 17 residues. J gave up 0 bases and V 2 bases, and 9 bases lay outside the gene matches. In germline, CDR1 is SGHTA, CDR2 FQGTGA. The variable domain in full, completed from reference TRBV7-3 and TRBJ1-1, reads GAGVSQTPSNKVTEKGKYVELRCDPISGHTALYWYRQSLGQGPEFLIYFQGTGAADDSGLPNDRFFAVRPEGSVSTLKIQRTERGDSAVYLCASSLGNRGKMNTEAFFGQGTRLTVV.

This clone has a single count. The rearrangement joins TRBV5-1 to TRBJ2-5, with 11 bases identical to TRBD1. The germline gives CDR1 SGHRS, CDR2 YFSETQ. Trimming at V came to 4 bases and at J to 1 base, leaving 12 bases not matched to a gene. The CDR3 length is 18 residues. In DNA, the CDR3 is TGCGCCAGCAGCCCGGGACAGGGGGTTAAGGCTAGCCAAGAGACCCAGTACTTC. Translating gives CASSPGQGVKASQETQYF.

The V gene is TRBV6-5, the J gene TRBJ2-3; D is possibly TRBD2 (6 bases). Germline lookup yields CDR1 MNHEY and CDR2 SVGAGI. This CDR3 has 13 residues. The V and J ends lost 8 bases and 1 base respectively, with 10 bases between them. The CDR3 loop reads CASGRGGTDTQYF. CDR3 nucleotide sequence: TGTGCCAGCGGGCGGGGCGGCACAGATACGCAGTATTTT.

The rearrangement uses TRBV25-1 and TRBJ2-7; 9 bases are a match to TRBD2. The germline V gene has CDR1 MGHDK and CDR2 SYGVNS. V shed 6 bases and J 4 bases; nucleotides not matched to a gene: 7. The CDR3 extends over 14 amino acids. CDR3 amino acids: CASRNSGGRYEQYF. CDR3 DNA: TGTGCCAGCAGAAATAGCGGGGGCCGATACGAGCAGTACTTC.

This clone is a singleton in its sample. This rearrangement joins TRBV18 to TRBJ1-3; D may be TRBD1 (6 bases). V was cut by 3 bases and J by 2 bases, with 11 bases left in between. Germline V CDR1 and CDR2: KGHSH, LQKENI. The length of the CDR3 is 15 residues. DNA of the CDR3: TGTGCCAGCTCACCGGGGGCAGGCACTGGAAACACCATATATTTT. Its protein is CASSPGAGTGNTIYF.

The rearrangement joins TRBV29-1 to TRBJ1-1; D remains unclear. V gave up 6 bases and J gave up 2 bases, with 19 bases separating them. The CDR3 spans 15 residues. Looked up from germline, CDR1 is SQVTM and CDR2 is ANQGSEA. The CDR3 sequence is CSVQGEGHLNTEAFF. The CDR3 region has the DNA TGCAGCGTCCAAGGTGAGGGCCACCTAAACACTGAAGCTTTCTTT.

The chain couples TRBV7-2 to TRBJ2-7; the match to TRBD1 covers 7 bases. Germline assignment: CDR1 SGHTA and CDR2 FQGNSA. The length of the CDR3 is 14 residues. The J segment lost 2 bases and the V segment lost 6 bases, leaving 7 bases of the junction unmatched. CDR3 sequence reads: CASSHTGTAYEQYF. The CDR3 DNA follows: TGTGCCAGCAGTCATACCGGGACAGCCTACGAGCAGTACTTC.

This sequence joins TRBV7-2 and TRBJ2-1; TRBD2 aligns across 9 bases. The V segment lost 2 bases and the J segment 6 bases; nucleotides outside the gene matches: 8. CDR3 size: 16 residues. Germline CDR1 and CDR2: SGHTA and FQGNSA. CDR3 region: CASSLSRLAASNEQFF. The DNA of the CDR3 is TGTGCCAGCAGCTTATCTAGACTAGCGGCCTCCAATGAGCAGTTCTTC. Full variable domain (remainder filled in from reference TRBV7-2 and TRBJ2-1): GAGVSQSPSNKVTEKGKDVELRCDPISGHTALYWYRQSLGQGLEFLIYFQGNSAPDKSGLPSDRFSAERTGGSVSTLTIQRTQQEDSAVYLCASSLSRLAASNEQFFGPGTRLTVL.

The rearrangement joins TRBV7-9 to TRBJ1-6; TRBD1 is a possible D gene (5 bases). The CDR3 extends over 14 amino acids. In germline, CDR1 is SEHNR, CDR2 FQNEAQ (reference sequence). V shed 1 base and J shed 9 bases, with 10 bases lying between them. DNA of the CDR3: TGTGCCAGCAGCTTAGAGGGGACGGGTTCACCCCTCCACTTT. This encodes CASSLEGTGSPLHF.

Worth noting for this clone: One end of the junction is discordant with germline, which a read error may explain. The V gene is TRBV7-7, the J gene TRBJ2-2; TRBD1 agrees at 9 bases. CDR3 length: 15 residues. Germline CDR1 reads SSHAT; CDR2 reads FNYEAQ (reference sequence). Written as DNA, the CDR3 is TGTGCTAGCAGCCGGGACAGGGCGAACACCGGGGAGCTGTTTTTT. Protein sequence: CASSRDRANTGELFF.

In this sample, this clone turned up once. The rearrangement links TRBV7-3 to TRBJ1-1; 10 positions agree with TRBD1. V was clipped by 7 bases and J by 8 bases; unmatched bases: 13. The CDR3 loop spans 15 amino acids. CDR1 is SGHTA and CDR2 is FQGTGA in the germline V gene. This CDR3 reads CASNSKATGGKEAFF. The CDR3 DNA reads TGTGCCAGCAACTCGAAGGCGACAGGGGGCAAGGAAGCTTTCTTT.

This clone is medium-sized (0.01 to 0.1%) within its sample. This rearrangement joins TRBV6-4 to TRBJ2-1, with TRBD2 matching over 9 bases. Losses at the gene ends were 3 bases for V and 8 bases for J; bases not matched to a gene: 5. CDR3 size: 14 residues. Looked up from germline, CDR1 is MRHNA and CDR2 is SNTAGT. The CDR3 nucleotides read TGTGCCAGCAGTGAAGCGGGGGGTGAGGATGAGCAGTTCTTC. Translated, it gives CASSEAGGEDEQFF.

The chain is built from TRBV4-3 and TRBJ1-2; D call uncertain. CDR3 length equals 14 residues. Per the germline V gene, CDR1 is LGHNA and CDR2 is YSLEER. V shed 1 base and J shed 8 bases, with 14 bases lying between them. The CDR3 loop reads CASSQGAGIGGYTF. The DNA of the CDR3 is TGCGCCAGCAGCCAAGGGGCCGGGATCGGGGGCTACACCTTC.

The gene calls are TRBV5-4 and TRBJ2-5; tentatively, D is TRBD1 (6 bases). Trimming stripped 5 bases from V and 4 bases from J, with 15 bases between. The CDR3 runs 14 residues. Germline V gene data show CDR1 as SGHNT and CDR2 as YYREEE (reference sequence). The CDR3 here is CASSYDRRGETQYF. CDR3 sequence (DNA): TGTGCCAGCAGTTATGACAGGCGTGGAGAGACCCAGTACTTC.

The chain is built from TRBV11-2 and TRBJ2-7, with a possible D match to TRBD1 (7 bases). The CDR3 spans 19 residues. Germline CDR1 SGHAT, CDR2 FQNNGV. Trimming cost V 2 bases and J 2 bases, with 25 bases left between them. The CDR3 loop reads CASSLSRRGLRDSTYEQYF. CDR3 bases: TGTGCCAGCAGCTTATCCCGCCGGGGGCTCCGGGACAGCACCTACGAGCAGTACTTC. The variable domain in full, completed from reference TRBV11-2 and TRBJ2-7, reads EAGVAQSPRYKIIEKRQSVAFWCNPISGHATLYWYQQILGQGPKLLIQFQNNGVVDDSQLPKDRFSAERLKGVDSTLKIQPAKLEDSAVYLCASSLSRRGLRDSTYEQYFGPGTRLTVT.